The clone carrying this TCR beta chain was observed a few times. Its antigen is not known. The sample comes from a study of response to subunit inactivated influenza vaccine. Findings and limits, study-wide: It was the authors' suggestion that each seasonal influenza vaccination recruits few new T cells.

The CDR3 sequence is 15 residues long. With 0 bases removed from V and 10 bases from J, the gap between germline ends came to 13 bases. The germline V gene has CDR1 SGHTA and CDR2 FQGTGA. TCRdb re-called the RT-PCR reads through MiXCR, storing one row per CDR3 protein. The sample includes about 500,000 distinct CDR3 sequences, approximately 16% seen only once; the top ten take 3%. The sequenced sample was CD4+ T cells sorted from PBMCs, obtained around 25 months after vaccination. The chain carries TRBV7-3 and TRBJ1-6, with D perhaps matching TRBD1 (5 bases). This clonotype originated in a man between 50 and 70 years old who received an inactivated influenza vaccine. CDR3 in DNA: TGTGCCAGCAGCTTAACTGGGCAGGGAGTGTCACCCCTCCACTTT. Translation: CASSLTGQGVSPLHF.